Presented here are 30 T cell receptor beta chains from one specimen sequenced in a study of T cells in Graves' hyperthyroidism and ophthalmopathy. Amplification of TCR beta CDR3 regions was performed using RNA transcripts as template. First-round RT-PCR targeting the TCR CDR3 was performed with the HTBI primer set. TCRdb recomputed calls from the multiplex PCR reads with MiXCR, one row per CDR3 protein. The sample lists about 480,000 distinct CDR3 sequences, around 22% occurring once. Sequenced material: blood. These receptors all come from a woman aged 25 to 39 with Graves' ophthalmopathy.

This clonotype was picked up one time. The V gene is TRBV28, the J gene TRBJ1-2; tentatively, D is TRBD1 (5 bases). This CDR3 is built from 12 residues. Germline V lookup: CDR1 MDHEN, CDR2 SYDVKM. Trimming removed 11 bases at V and 4 bases at J, with 14 bases between. This chain's CDR3 is CAVGGGVYGYTF. The CDR3 DNA is TGTGCCGTCGGGGGAGGGGTCTATGGCTACACCTTC.

The rearrangement joins TRBV6-1 to TRBJ1-5, with D possibly TRBD1 on 6 matching bases. Germline V gene sequence: CDR1 MNHNS, CDR2 SASEGT. This CDR3 contains 15 residues. V was shortened by 6 bases and J by 1 base, with 13 bases between the two germline ends. CDR3 protein: CASRQQGPSNQPQHF. The CDR3, as DNA: TGTGCCAGCAGACAACAGGGTCCGAGCAATCAGCCCCAGCATTTT.

The chain links TRBV18 to TRBJ1-1; no clear D. This CDR3 is 15 amino acids long. Germline V gene sequence: CDR1 KGHSH, CDR2 LQKENI. Trimming removed 3 bases at V and 1 base at J, with 12 bases between. The CDR3 region has the DNA TGTGCCAGCTCACCTTACACATTAAAGAACACTGAAGCTTTCTTT. Translated: CASSPYTLKNTEAFF. Filled out from reference TRBV18 and TRBJ1-1, the complete variable domain reads NAGVMQNPRHLVRRRGQEARLRCSPMKGHSHVYWYRQLPEEGLKFMVYLQKENIIDESGMPKERFSAEFPKEGPSILRIQQVVRGDSAAYFCASSPYTLKNTEAFFGQGTRLTVV.

There are a few counts of this clonotype. The CDR3 DNA reads as TGTGCCAGCAGCCTCCCCCAGGCTCTTGGCTACACCTTC. As protein: CASSLPQALGYTF. The V gene is TRBV12-3 or TRBV12-4, the J gene TRBJ1-2, with D unresolved. The CDR3 totals 13 residues. Trimming removed 6 bases from V and 7 bases from J, with 15 bases in between.

There are a few counts of this clonotype. The V call is TRBV6-5, the J call TRBJ1-2; D uncertain. The CDR3 length is 15 residues. Germline CDR1 is MNHEY and CDR2 is SVGAGI. Trimming pared 2 bases from V and 2 bases from J, leaving 12 bases between. Here the CDR3 DNA reads TGTGCCAGCAGTTACGGTTCCCGGTTGAACTATGGCTACACCTTC. It encodes CASSYGSRLNYGYTF.

This clonotype was recorded many times. V is TRBV6-1 and J is TRBJ2-5, with D perhaps matching TRBD2 (5 bases). CDR1 and CDR2 from the germline V gene are MNHNS and SASEGT. The CDR3 covers 17 residues. V dropped 2 bases and J dropped 9 bases, with 25 bases sitting between them. The CDR3 coding sequence is TGTGCCAGCAGTGAACCCGGACGGCAGGCGGTTCCGGGGTCCCAGTACTTC. Protein sequence: CASSEPGRQAVPGSQYF.

The V and J genes are TRBV28 and TRBJ2-4; 9 bases line up with TRBD1. This CDR3 spans 17 amino acids. The germline CDR1 and CDR2 sequences are MDHEN and SYDVKM. V was clipped by 7 bases and J by 1 base; unmatched bases: 11. The CDR3 protein is CASTAPGDRVAKNIQYF. The CDR3 coding sequence is TGTGCCAGCACCGCTCCTGGGGACAGGGTGGCCAAAAACATTCAGTACTTC.

This clonotype was counted at least ten times. The rearrangement joins TRBV5-1 to TRBJ1-2; 7 positions agree with TRBD1. Germline V gene data show CDR1 as SGHRS and CDR2 as YFSETQ. The CDR3 consists of 16 residues. The V segment lost 5 bases and the J segment 4 bases; nucleotides outside the gene matches: 14. This CDR3 is CASSYISRDSIYGYTF. In DNA, the CDR3 is TGCGCCAGCAGTTACATTAGCCGGGACAGCATCTATGGCTACACCTTC.

This clonotype occurred many times. J is TRBJ1-3 and V is TRBV6-1, with no clear D. Trimming stripped 5 bases from V and 0 bases from J, with 14 bases between. Germline CDR1 reads MNHNS; CDR2 reads SASEGT. The CDR3 contains 16 residues. This chain's CDR3 is CASSHTNGPSGNTIYF. The CDR3 nucleotides read TGTGCCAGCAGTCATACGAACGGGCCCTCTGGAAACACCATATATTTT.

At least ten counts were recorded for this clonotype. The rearrangement joins TRBV5-1 to TRBJ2-7; 7 bases map to TRBD1. Germline CDR1 is SGHRS and CDR2 is YFSETQ. The CDR3 runs 13 residues. Trimming removed 7 bases from V and 3 bases from J; junction bases left unmatched: 7. The CDR3 DNA follows: TGCGCCAGCTACGGGACAGACTACTACGAGCAGTACTTC. It specifies CASYGTDYYEQYF.

On this clonotype itself: Germline is not matched at one junction end, which may reflect a read error. This chain's CDR3 is CASSYSGVNTEACF. In DNA form, the CDR3 reads TGTGCCAGCAGTTACTCGGGAGTGAACACTGAAGCTTGCTTT. V is TRBV6-5 and J is TRBJ1-1; D unclear. Germline CDR1 and CDR2: MNHEY and SVGAGI. CDR3 length: 14 amino acids.

This clonotype was seen only a few times. It may be a read error: a sequence one base away is much more abundant. The chain is built from TRBV2 and TRBJ2-2; D is ambiguous. The CDR3 extends over 11 amino acids. Per germline, CDR1 SNHLY and CDR2 FYNNEI. The CDR3 spells CSSRNTGELFF. CDR3 DNA: TGTTCCAGCAGGAACACCGGGGAGCTGTTTTTT.

This clonotype was observed many times. Here the CDR3 reads CASSPTGGAGETQYF. The CDR3 DNA sequence: TGTGCCAGCAGCCCCACCGGGGGGGCTGGAGAGACCCAGTACTTC. This sequence joins TRBV7-3 and TRBJ2-5; 8 bases agree with TRBD2. V shed 5 bases, J shed 4 bases, and the junction held 9 bases outside the gene matches. CDR1 is SGHTA and CDR2 is FQGTGA in the germline V gene. The CDR3 is made up of 15 amino acids.

This clonotype was found many times. The V and J genes are TRBV6-5 and TRBJ1-1; D unclear. The CDR3 has 13 residues. Between the trimmed V and J ends, which lost 4 bases and 1 base, there was a span of 7 bases. The germline gives CDR1 MNHEY, CDR2 SVGAGI. The DNA of the CDR3 is TGTGCCAGCAGTTCGATTGGGAACACTGAAGCTTTCTTT. Its translation is CASSSIGNTEAFF.

Ten or more counts support this clonotype. V and J are TRBV6-1 and TRBJ1-5; no clear D gene. Between the trimmed V and J ends, which lost 5 bases and 3 bases, there was a span of 14 bases. The germline V gene encodes CDR1 MNHNS and CDR2 SASEGT. CDR3 size: 15 residues. The CDR3 here is CASSPSRELNQPQHF. DNA of the CDR3: TGTGCCAGCAGTCCCTCCCGGGAGCTCAATCAGCCCCAGCATTTT.

The chain employs TRBV20-1 and TRBJ2-7; 9 bases match TRBD2. Germline CDR1 and CDR2: DFQATT and SNEGSKA (reference sequence). CDR3 size: 14 residues. After removal of 6 bases from V and 2 bases from J, the junction contained 8 bases not matched to a gene. CDR3 in amino acids: CSAHGGGRAYEQYF. DNA for the CDR3: TGCAGTGCCCACGGGGGCGGGAGGGCCTACGAGCAGTACTTC.

The V call is TRBV10-3, the J call TRBJ2-5; TRBD1 agrees at 9 bases. Per the germline V gene, CDR1 is ENHRY and CDR2 is SYGVKD. The CDR3 runs 16 residues. V lost 5 bases to trimming and J lost 2 bases; unmatched junction nucleotides: 9. CDR3 amino acids: CAISLGTGTRQETQYF. The CDR3 DNA is TGTGCCATCAGTCTAGGGACAGGGACGCGACAAGAGACCCAGTACTTC.

This clonotype was seen many times. The chain has TRBV12-3 or TRBV12-4 and TRBJ1-5; D is ambiguous. V lost 3 bases and J 5 bases, leaving 8 bases between the germline ends. The CDR3 sequence is 13 residues long. The CDR3 DNA sequence: TGTGCCAGCAGTTTCTCGGGGTATCAGCCCCAGCATTTT. Protein sequence: CASSFSGYQPQHF.

At least ten counts were recorded for this clonotype. This sequence joins TRBV6-2 or TRBV6-3 and TRBJ1-2; TRBD1 aligns across 9 bases. The length of the CDR3 is 15 residues. V gave up 3 bases and J gave up 2 bases; unmatched junction bases: 4. Germline V CDR1 and CDR2: MNHEY, SVGEGT. This chain's CDR3 is CASSYGQGWNYGYTF. The CDR3 nucleotides read TGTGCCAGCAGTTATGGACAGGGGTGGAACTATGGCTACACCTTC.

The CDR3 is CASSRPMGGYTF. CDR3 coding DNA: TGTGCCAGCAGTCGACCAATGGGTGGCTACACCTTC. The chain uses TRBV28 and TRBJ1-2; D is ambiguous. The CDR3 has 12 residues. Germline V gives CDR1 MDHEN, CDR2 SYDVKM. V shed 5 bases and J shed 7 bases, with 11 bases lying between them.

This clonotype has a count of ten or more. The chain combines TRBV27 with TRBJ1-2; no clear D gene. Germline V gives CDR1 MNHEY, CDR2 SMNVEV (reference sequence). CDR3 length equals 13 residues. V lost 2 bases, J lost 3 bases, and 7 bases lay in between. CDR3 in amino acids: CASSLSLHYGYTF. CDR3 sequence (DNA): TGTGCCAGCAGTTTAAGCCTGCACTATGGCTACACCTTC.

This clonotype was counted only a few times. The rearrangement links TRBV5-1 to TRBJ1-1; D call uncertain. The CDR3 runs to 14 residues. V was pared by 0 bases and J by 5 bases, with 11 bases between. CDR1 and CDR2 from the germline V gene are SGHRS and YFSETQ. The CDR3 protein is CASSLDPFWTEAFF. The DNA of the CDR3 is TGCGCCAGCAGCTTGGACCCCTTTTGGACTGAAGCTTTCTTT.

This clonotype showed up many times. The V call is TRBV6-5, the J call TRBJ1-2; 8 bases align to TRBD1. V dropped 2 bases and J dropped 7; count of bases not matched to a gene: 12. The CDR3 consists of 16 residues. Germline V gives CDR1 MNHEY, CDR2 SVGAGI. This CDR3 is CASSYIGGTGSFGYTF. As DNA, the CDR3 is TGTGCCAGCAGTTACATTGGTGGGACAGGATCATTTGGCTACACCTTC.

This clonotype was counted ten times or more. This rearrangement joins TRBV29-1 to TRBJ1-5; 7 bases align to TRBD1. There are 13 residues in the CDR3. J gave up 3 bases and V 6 bases, and 5 bases lay outside the gene matches. Per the germline V gene, CDR1 is SQVTM and CDR2 is ANQGSEA. The CDR3 DNA is TGCAGCGTCCAAGGACAGGACAATCAGCCCCAGCATTTT. Protein: CSVQGQDNQPQHF.

This clonotype was seen more than once but under ten times. The chain combines TRBV20-1 with TRBJ2-5; TRBD1 is a possible D gene (5 bases). The germline gives CDR1 DFQATT, CDR2 SNEGSKA (reference sequence). The CDR3 extends over 15 amino acids. V was trimmed by 0 bases and J by 5 bases, leaving 16 bases between them. The CDR3 bases are TGCAGTGCTAGAGAGGACACCCCGGATGGGGAGACCCAGTACTTC. Residues: CSAREDTPDGETQYF.

V usage is TRBV4-1 and J usage is TRBJ1-1; D may be TRBD1 (5 bases). Germline CDR1 and CDR2: MGHRA and YSYEKL. The CDR3 covers 19 residues. V was cut by 1 base and J by 4 bases, with 25 bases left in between. The CDR3 region is CASSQGRSRWTRGVTEAFF. The CDR3 DNA follows: TGCGCCAGCAGCCAAGGGCGTAGTAGATGGACACGTGGGGTCACTGAAGCTTTCTTT.

This clonotype was counted ten times or more. The V gene is TRBV12-3 or TRBV12-4, the J gene TRBJ1-2; 7 positions match TRBD1. The CDR3 sequence is 14 residues long. The V gene end was trimmed by 2 bases and the J gene end by 5 bases; junction bases not matched to a gene: 5. The CDR3 spells CASSLRTGPYGYTF. The CDR3 nucleotides are TGTGCCAGCAGTTTACGGACAGGTCCTTATGGCTACACCTTC.

The sample holds many counts of this clonotype. V is TRBV6-1 and J is TRBJ1-1; D gene unclear. The CDR3 is 12 residues long. Germline CDR1 reads MNHNS; CDR2 reads SASEGT. Trimming shortened V by 7 bases and J by 3 bases, and 9 bases separated the two germline ends. CDR3 sequence: CASIPGYTEAFF. CDR3 in DNA: TGTGCCAGCATTCCGGGCTACACTGAAGCTTTCTTT.

This clonotype was counted at least ten times. The chain couples TRBV7-9 to TRBJ2-7, with D possibly matching TRBD1 (5 bases). The CDR3 loop spans 13 amino acids. Germline V lookup: CDR1 SEHNR, CDR2 FQNEAQ (reference sequence). Trimming took off 1 base at V and 7 bases at J, with 11 bases between the two ends. CDR3 DNA: TGTGCCAGCAGCTTAGAATTGGCAGGGGAGCAGTACTTC. Amino acids: CASSLELAGEQYF.

This clonotype was seen many times. The rearrangement joins TRBV19 to TRBJ1-1; a possible D gene is TRBD1 (6 bases). Looked up from germline, CDR1 is LNHDA and CDR2 is SQIVND (reference sequence). Trimming left V 5 bases short and J 12 bases short, with 19 bases between. This CDR3 contains 13 residues. CDR3 loop: CASSARDTRVSFF. CDR3 nucleotides: TGTGCCAGTAGTGCCAGGGACACCCGAGTCTCTTTCTTT.